These 9 T cell receptor beta chains share one sample of origin, sequenced in a study of shared clonotypes between healthy human individuals. Assay: immunoSEQ multiplex PCR; the TCRdb copy retains only in-frame clones and omits some. The sample yields millions of clones, more than 80% seen once. Input material: naive CD4+ T cells sorted from blood. Subset: CD45RA+ positively selected. These receptors were obtained from a man aged 18 to 29 in good health.

V and J are TRBV18 and TRBJ1-2; TRBD1 is a possible D gene (5 bases). This CDR3 region has 14 residues. Trimming shortened V by 2 bases and J by 4 bases, and 11 bases separated the two germline ends. From germline, CDR1 is KGHSH and CDR2 LQKENI. CDR3 sequence reads: CASSPGRDFYGYTF. The DNA for the CDR3 is TGTGCCAGCTCACCAGGCAGGGACTTCTATGGCTACACCTTC.

J is TRBJ2-1 and V is TRBV5-1, with 7 nucleotides matching TRBD1. The CDR3 is 15 residues long. The germline V gene encodes CDR1 SGHRS and CDR2 YFSETQ. After removal of 1 base from V and 8 bases from J, the junction contained 9 bases not matched to a gene. CDR3 amino acids: CASSLSHPRGHEQFF. The CDR3 DNA reads as TGCGCCAGCAGCTTGTCGCACCCTAGGGGGCATGAGCAGTTCTTC. The full variable domain, completed using reference TRBV5-1 and TRBJ2-1, is KAGVTQTPRYLIKTRGQQVTLSCSPISGHRSVSWYQQTPGQGLQFLFEYFSETQRNKGNFPGRFSGRQFSNSRSEMNVSTLELGDSALYLCASSLSHPRGHEQFFGPGTRLTVL.

The chain has TRBV9 and TRBJ2-7; 8 bases are shared with TRBD2. Germline V gives CDR1 SGDLS, CDR2 YYNGEE. The CDR3 covers 15 residues. The junction had 9 bases not matched to a gene; V was cut back by 4 bases and J by 3 bases. The CDR3 spells CASSLLAGANYEQYF. DNA of the CDR3: TGTGCCAGCAGCCTGCTAGCGGGCGCTAACTACGAGCAGTACTTC.

V usage is TRBV7-9 and J usage is TRBJ2-5, with 7 bases lining up with TRBD2. Germline assignment: CDR1 SEHNR and CDR2 FQNEAQ (reference sequence). Trimming removed 2 bases from V and 2 bases from J; junction bases left unmatched: 5. CDR3 length: 15 residues. The CDR3 spells CASSLWLAEQETQYF. CDR3 coding DNA: TGTGCCAGCAGCTTATGGCTAGCGGAACAAGAGACCCAGTACTTC.

The V and J genes are TRBV6-1 and TRBJ2-3, with 13 bases fitting TRBD2. Per germline, CDR1 MNHNS and CDR2 SASEGT. CDR3 length: 20 residues. V shed 2 bases, J shed 1 base, and the junction held 12 bases outside the gene matches. The CDR3 nucleotides are TGTGCCAGCAGTGAACGAGTACTAGCGGGGGGGCCCATTGGCACAGATACGCAGTATTTT. It specifies CASSERVLAGGPIGTDTQYF.

This clone was recorded once. The chain recombines TRBV15 with TRBJ1-3; no clear D gene. The germline V gene has CDR1 LNHNV and CDR2 YYDKDF (reference sequence). Trimming left V 0 bases short and J 6 bases short, with 9 bases between. This CDR3 region has 14 residues. The CDR3 loop is CATSRDKWENTIYF. The CDR3 coding sequence is TGTGCCACCAGCAGAGATAAGTGGGAAAACACCATATATTTT.

Turning to this clone: This sample includes further DNA sequences coding for the same CDR3. The chain employs TRBV5-4 and TRBJ2-6; D is undetermined. Germline CDR1 reads SGHNT; CDR2 reads YYREEE (reference sequence). V was trimmed by 0 bases and J by 0 bases, leaving 1 base between them. This CDR3 contains 14 residues. Here the CDR3 DNA reads TGTGCCAGCAGCTTGGCCTCTGGGGCCAACGTCCTGACTTTC. It translates to CASSLASGANVLTF.

V and J are TRBV4-3 and TRBJ1-1; 7 bases map to TRBD1. The CDR3 totals 14 residues. Germline loops: CDR1 LGHNA, CDR2 YSLEER. Trimming took 3 bases from V and 3 from J; bases not matched to a gene: 4. CDR3 in amino acids: CASSQQGGHTEAFF. The CDR3, as DNA: TGCGCCAGCAGCCAGCAGGGGGGGCACACTGAAGCTTTCTTT.

As for this clone: The sample contains more than one DNA sequence encoding this CDR3. This chain uses TRBV12-5 with TRBJ2-1; D remains unclear. The germline V gene has CDR1 LGHNT and CDR2 FRNRAP. V shed 2 bases and J shed 7 bases, with 3 bases lying between them. The CDR3 runs to 11 residues. Here the CDR3 reads CASGLLNEQFF. CDR3 nucleotide sequence: TGTGCTAGTGGTTTGTTAAATGAGCAGTTCTTC. Filled out from reference TRBV12-5 and TRBJ2-1, the complete variable domain reads DARVTQTPRHKVTEMGQEVTMRCQPILGHNTVFWYRQTMMQGLELLAYFRNRAPLDDSGMPKDRFSAEMPDATLATLKIQPSEPRDSAVYFCASGLLNEQFFGPGTRLTVL.